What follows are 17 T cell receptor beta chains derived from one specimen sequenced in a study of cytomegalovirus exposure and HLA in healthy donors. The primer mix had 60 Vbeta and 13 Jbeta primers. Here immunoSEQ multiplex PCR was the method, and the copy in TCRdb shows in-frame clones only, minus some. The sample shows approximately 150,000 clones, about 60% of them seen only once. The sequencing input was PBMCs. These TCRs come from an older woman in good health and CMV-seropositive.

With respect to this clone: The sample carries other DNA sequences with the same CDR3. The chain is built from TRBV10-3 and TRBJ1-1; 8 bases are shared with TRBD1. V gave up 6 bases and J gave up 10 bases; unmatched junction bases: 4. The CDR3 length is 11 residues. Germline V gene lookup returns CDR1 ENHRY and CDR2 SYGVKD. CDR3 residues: CAIRHDRGAFF. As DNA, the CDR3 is TGTGCCATCAGACACGACAGGGGAGCTTTCTTT.

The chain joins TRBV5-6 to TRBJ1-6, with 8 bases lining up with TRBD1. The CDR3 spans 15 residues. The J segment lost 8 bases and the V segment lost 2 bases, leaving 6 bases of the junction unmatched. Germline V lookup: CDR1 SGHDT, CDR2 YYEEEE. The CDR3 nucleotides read TGTGCCAGCAGCTTTGGGGGACAGGCTTATTCACCCCTCCACTTT. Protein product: CASSFGGQAYSPLHF.

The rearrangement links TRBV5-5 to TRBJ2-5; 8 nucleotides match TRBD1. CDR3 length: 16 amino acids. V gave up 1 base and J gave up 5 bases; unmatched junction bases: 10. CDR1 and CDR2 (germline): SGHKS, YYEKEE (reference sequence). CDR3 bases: TGTGCCAGCAGCTTGCTTTCACAGGGGGTATGGGAGACCCAGTACTTC. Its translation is CASSLLSQGVWETQYF.

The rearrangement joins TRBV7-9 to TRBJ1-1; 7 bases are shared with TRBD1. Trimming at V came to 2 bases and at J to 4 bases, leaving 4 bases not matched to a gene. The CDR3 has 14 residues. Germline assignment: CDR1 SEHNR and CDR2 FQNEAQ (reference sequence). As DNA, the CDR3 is TGTGCCAGCAGCTTACAGGGGGGAAGCACTGAAGCTTTCTTT. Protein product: CASSLQGGSTEAFF. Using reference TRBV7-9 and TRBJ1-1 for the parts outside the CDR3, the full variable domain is DTGVSQNPRHKITKRGQNVTFRCDPISEHNRLYWYRQTLGQGPEFLTYFQNEAQLEKSRLLSDRFSAERPKGSFSTLEIQRTEQGDSAMYLCASSLQGGSTEAFFGQGTRLTVV.

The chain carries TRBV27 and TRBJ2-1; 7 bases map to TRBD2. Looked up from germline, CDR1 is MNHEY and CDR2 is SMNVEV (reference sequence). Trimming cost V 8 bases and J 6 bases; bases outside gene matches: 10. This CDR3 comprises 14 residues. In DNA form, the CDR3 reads TGTGCCAGCTCCTCCGGGACTATACTCAATGAGCAGTTCTTC. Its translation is CASSSGTILNEQFF.

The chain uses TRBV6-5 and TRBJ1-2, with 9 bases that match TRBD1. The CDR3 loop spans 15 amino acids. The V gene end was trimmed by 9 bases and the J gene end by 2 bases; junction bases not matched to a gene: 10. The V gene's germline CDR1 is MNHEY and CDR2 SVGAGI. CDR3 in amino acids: CASGTGKALNYGYTF. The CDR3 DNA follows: TGTGCCAGTGGGACAGGGAAGGCCCTAAACTATGGCTACACCTTC.

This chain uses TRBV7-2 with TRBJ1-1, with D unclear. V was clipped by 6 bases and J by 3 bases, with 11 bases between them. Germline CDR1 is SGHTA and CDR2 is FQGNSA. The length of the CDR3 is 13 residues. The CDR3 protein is CASSLGEDTEAFF. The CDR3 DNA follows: TGTGCCAGCAGTTTGGGTGAGGACACTGAAGCTTTCTTT.

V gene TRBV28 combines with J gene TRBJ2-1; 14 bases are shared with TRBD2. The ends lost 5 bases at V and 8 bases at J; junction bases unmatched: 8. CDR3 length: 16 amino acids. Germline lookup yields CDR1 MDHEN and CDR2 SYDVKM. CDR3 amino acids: CASSAAGTSGSDEQFF. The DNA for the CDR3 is TGTGCCAGCAGTGCCGCCGGGACTAGCGGGAGTGATGAGCAGTTCTTC.

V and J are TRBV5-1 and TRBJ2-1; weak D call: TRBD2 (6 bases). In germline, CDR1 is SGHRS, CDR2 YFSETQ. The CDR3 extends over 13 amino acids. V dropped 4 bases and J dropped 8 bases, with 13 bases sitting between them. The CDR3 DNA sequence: TGCGCCAGCAGCCAAAGACTAGGGGATGAGCAGTTCTTC. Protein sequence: CASSQRLGDEQFF.

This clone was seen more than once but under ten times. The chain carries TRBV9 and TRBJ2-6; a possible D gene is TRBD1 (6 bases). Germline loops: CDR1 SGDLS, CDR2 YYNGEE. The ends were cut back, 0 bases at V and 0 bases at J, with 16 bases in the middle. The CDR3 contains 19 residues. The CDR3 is CASSVVRTAIHSGANVLTF. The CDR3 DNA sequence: TGTGCCAGCAGCGTAGTGAGGACAGCCATTCACTCTGGGGCCAACGTCCTGACTTTC.

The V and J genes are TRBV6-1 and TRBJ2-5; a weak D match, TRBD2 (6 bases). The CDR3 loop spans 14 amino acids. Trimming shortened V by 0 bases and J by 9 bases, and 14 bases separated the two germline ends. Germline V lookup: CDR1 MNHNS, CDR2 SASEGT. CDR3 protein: CASSEAVGSAAQYF. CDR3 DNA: TGTGCCAGCAGTGAAGCGGTCGGGAGTGCGGCCCAGTACTTC.

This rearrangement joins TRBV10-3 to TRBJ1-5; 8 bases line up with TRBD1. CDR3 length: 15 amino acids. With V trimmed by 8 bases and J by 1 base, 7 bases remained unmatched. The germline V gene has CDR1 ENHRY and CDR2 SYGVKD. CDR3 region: CAIRAGGLSNQPQHF. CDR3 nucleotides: TGTGCCATCCGGGCAGGGGGCTTGAGCAATCAGCCCCAGCATTTT.

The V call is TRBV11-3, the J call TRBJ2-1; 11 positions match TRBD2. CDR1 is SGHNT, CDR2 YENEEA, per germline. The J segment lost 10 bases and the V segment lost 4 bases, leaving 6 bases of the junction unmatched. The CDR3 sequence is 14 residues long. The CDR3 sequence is CASSSGLAGGEQFF. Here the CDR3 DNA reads TGTGCCAGCAGCTCGGGGCTAGCGGGAGGAGAGCAGTTCTTC.

CDR3 sequence: CASSQGATVTYNEQFF. The CDR3 DNA is TGCGCCAGCAGCCAAGGGGCGACAGTTACCTACAATGAGCAGTTCTTC. The chain combines TRBV4-1 with TRBJ2-1, with D possibly being TRBD1 (5 bases). The CDR3 is made up of 16 amino acids. Germline values: CDR1 MGHRA, CDR2 YSYEKL. Trimming removed 1 base from V and 2 bases from J, with 12 bases in between.

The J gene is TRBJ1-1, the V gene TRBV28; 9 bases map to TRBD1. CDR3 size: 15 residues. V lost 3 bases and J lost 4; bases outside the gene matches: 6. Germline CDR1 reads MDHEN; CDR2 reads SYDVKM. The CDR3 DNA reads TGTGCCAGCAGTTTCTCCGGGACAGGGAGCACTGAAGCTTTCTTT. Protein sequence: CASSFSGTGSTEAFF.

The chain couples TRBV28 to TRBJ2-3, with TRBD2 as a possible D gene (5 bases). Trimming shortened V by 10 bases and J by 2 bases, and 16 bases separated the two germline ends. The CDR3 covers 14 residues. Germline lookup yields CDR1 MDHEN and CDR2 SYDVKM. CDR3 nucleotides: TGTGCCACCCGTGATAGCGTAAACACAGATACGCAGTATTTT. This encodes CATRDSVNTDTQYF. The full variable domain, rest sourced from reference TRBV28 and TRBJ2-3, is DVKVTQSSRYLVKRTGEKVFLECVQDMDHENMFWYRQDPGLGLRLIYFSYDVKMKEKGDIPEGYSVSREKKERFSLILESASTNQTSMYLCATRDSVNTDTQYFGPGTRLTVL.

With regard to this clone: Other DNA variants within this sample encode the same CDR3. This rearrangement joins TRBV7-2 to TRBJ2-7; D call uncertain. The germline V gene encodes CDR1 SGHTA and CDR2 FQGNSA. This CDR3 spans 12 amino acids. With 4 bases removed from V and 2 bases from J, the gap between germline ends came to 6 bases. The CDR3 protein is CASSSSPYEQYF. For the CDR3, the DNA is TGTGCCAGCAGCTCCTCCCCCTACGAGCAGTACTTC. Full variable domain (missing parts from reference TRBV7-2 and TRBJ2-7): GAGVSQSPSNKVTEKGKDVELRCDPISGHTALYWYRQSLGQGLEFLIYFQGNSAPDKSGLPSDRFSAERTGGSVSTLTIQRTQQEDSAVYLCASSSSPYEQYFGPGTRLTVT.